The present T cell receptor (beta chain) was sequenced within a study of blood T cell repertoires in COVID-19. Study-wide background: The samples span acute and convalescent COVID-19 from the United States, Italy and Spain.

In the authors' workflow: Estimation of nucleated cell counts relied on the amplification of reference gene primers. Only in-frame clones appear in the TCRdb table, and some are missing; sequencing was by immunoSEQ multiplex PCR. That table supplies the V and J calls and clone size; D and trimming were determined from the DNA. The table has around 250,000 clones, 89% seen once. This CDR3 region has 14 residues. V shed 4 bases, J shed 6 bases, and the junction held 6 bases outside the gene matches. The germline CDR1 and CDR2 sequences are LGHNA and YSLEER. Sequencing was performed on peripheral blood. The V gene is TRBV4-3, the J gene TRBJ2-3; TRBD2 agrees at 8 bases. This clonotype originated in a woman aged 40 to 49 who had recovered from COVID-19. The CDR3 sequence is CASSRLAGGDTQYF. CDR3 DNA: TGCGCCAGCAGCCGGCTAGCGGGCGGGGATACGCAGTATTTT.